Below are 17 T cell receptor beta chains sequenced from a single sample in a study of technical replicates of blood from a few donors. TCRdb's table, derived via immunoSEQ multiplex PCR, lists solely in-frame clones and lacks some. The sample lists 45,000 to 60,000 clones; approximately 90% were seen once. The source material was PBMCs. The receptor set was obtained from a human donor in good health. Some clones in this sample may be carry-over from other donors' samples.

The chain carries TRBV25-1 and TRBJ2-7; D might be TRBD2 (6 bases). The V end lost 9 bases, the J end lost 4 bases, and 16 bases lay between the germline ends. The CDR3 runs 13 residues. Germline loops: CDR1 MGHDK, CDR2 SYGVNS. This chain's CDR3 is CASYGERAYEQYF. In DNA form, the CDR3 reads TGTGCCAGTTACGGGGAGCGGGCGTACGAGCAGTACTTC.

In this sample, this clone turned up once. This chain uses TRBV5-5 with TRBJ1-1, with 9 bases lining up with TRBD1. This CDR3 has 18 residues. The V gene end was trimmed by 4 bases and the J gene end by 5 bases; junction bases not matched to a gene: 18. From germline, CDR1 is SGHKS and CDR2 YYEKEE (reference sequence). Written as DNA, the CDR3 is TGTGCCAGCAGCGCGCGCCCCATGACCGGGACAGGGACGACTGAAGCTTTCTTT. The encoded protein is CASSARPMTGTGTTEAFF.

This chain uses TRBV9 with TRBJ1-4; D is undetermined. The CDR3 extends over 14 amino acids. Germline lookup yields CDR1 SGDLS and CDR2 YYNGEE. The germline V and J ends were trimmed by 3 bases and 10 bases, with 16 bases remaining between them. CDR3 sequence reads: CASSDGETIGKLFF. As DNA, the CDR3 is TGTGCCAGCAGCGACGGGGAAACCATCGGAAAACTGTTTTTT.

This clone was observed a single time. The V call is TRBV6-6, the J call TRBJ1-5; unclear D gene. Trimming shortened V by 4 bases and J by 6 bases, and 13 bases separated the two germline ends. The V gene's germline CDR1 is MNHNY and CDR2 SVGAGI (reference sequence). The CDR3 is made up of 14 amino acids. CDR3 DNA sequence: TGTGCCAGCAGTTCCCGATTATCCGGTCAGCCCCAGCATTTT. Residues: CASSSRLSGQPQHF.

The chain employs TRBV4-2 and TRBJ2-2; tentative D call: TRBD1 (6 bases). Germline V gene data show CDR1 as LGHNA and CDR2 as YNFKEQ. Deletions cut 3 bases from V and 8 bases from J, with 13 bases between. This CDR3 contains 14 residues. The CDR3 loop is CASSHETGPGELFF. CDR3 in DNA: TGTGCCAGCAGCCACGAGACAGGCCCGGGGGAGCTGTTTTTT.

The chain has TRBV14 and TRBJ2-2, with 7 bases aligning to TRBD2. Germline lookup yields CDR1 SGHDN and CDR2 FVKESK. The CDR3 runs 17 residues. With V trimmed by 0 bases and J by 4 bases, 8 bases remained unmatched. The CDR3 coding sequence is TGTGCCAGCAGCCAAGACCGTGAACTAGCGATCACCGGGGAGCTGTTTTTT. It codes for CASSQDRELAITGELFF. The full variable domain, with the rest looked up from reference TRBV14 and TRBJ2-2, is EAGVTQFPSHSVIEKGQTVTLRCDPISGHDNLYWYRRVMGKEIKFLLHFVKESKQDESGMPNNRFLAERTGGTYSTLKVQPAELEDSGVYFCASSQDRELAITGELFFGEGSRLTVL.

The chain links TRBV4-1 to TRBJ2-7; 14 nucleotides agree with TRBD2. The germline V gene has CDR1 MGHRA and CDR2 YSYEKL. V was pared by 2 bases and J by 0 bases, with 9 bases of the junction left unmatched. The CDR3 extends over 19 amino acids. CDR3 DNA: TGCGCCAGCAGCCAAACCGCCGGGACTAGCGGGGGAATCTCCTACGAGCAGTACTTC. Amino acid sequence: CASSQTAGTSGGISYEQYF.

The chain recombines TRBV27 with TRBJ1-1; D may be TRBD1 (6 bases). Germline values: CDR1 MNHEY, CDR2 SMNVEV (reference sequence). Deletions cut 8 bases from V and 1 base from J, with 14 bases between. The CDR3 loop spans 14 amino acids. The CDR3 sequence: CASLRDTKNTEAFF. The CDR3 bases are TGTGCCAGCCTCCGGGACACTAAGAACACTGAAGCTTTCTTT.

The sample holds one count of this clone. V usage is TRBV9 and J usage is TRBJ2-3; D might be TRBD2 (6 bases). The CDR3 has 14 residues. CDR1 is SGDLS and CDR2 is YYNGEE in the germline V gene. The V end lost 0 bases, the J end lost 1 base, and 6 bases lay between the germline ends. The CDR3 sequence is CASSVASGTDTQYF. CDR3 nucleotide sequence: TGTGCCAGCAGCGTAGCTAGCGGCACAGATACGCAGTATTTT.

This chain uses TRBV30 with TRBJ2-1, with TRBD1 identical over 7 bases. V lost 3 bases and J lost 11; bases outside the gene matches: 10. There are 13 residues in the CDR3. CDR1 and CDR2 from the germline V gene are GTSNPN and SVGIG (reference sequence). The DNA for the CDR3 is TGTGCCTGGAGATGGACAGGAACCGGGCAGCAGTTCTTC. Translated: CAWRWTGTGQQFF.

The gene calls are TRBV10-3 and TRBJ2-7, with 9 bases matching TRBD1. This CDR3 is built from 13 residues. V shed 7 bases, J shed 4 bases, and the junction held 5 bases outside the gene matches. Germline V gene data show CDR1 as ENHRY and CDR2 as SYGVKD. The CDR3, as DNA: TGTGCCATCAACCCGGGACAGGGTTACGAGCAGTACTTC. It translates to CAINPGQGYEQYF.

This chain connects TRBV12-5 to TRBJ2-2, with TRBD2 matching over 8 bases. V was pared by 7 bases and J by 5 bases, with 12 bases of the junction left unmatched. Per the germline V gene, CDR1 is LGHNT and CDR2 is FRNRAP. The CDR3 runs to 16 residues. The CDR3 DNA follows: TGTGCTAGTGCCTCTGGGGAGGGACTAGGAACCGGGGAGCTGTTTTTT. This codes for CASASGEGLGTGELFF.

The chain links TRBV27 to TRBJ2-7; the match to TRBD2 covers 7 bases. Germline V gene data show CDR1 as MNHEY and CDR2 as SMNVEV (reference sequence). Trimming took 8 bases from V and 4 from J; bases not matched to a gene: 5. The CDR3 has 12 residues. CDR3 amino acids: CASATGGYEQYF. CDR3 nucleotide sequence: TGTGCCAGCGCTACGGGGGGTTACGAGCAGTACTTC.

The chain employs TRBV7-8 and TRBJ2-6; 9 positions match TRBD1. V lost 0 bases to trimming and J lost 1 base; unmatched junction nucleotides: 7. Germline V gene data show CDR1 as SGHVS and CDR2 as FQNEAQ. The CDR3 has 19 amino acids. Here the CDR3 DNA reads TGTGCCAGCAGCTTAGCGCGACAGGGGGGAAGATCTGGGGCCAACGTCCTGACTTTC. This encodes CASSLARQGGRSGANVLTF.

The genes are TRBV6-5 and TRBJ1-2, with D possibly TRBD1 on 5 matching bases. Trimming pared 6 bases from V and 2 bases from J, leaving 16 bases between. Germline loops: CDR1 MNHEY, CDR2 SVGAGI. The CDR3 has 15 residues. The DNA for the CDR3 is TGTGCCAGCAGGGCAGGGTATCGGGGGAACTATGGCTACACCTTC. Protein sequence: CASRAGYRGNYGYTF.

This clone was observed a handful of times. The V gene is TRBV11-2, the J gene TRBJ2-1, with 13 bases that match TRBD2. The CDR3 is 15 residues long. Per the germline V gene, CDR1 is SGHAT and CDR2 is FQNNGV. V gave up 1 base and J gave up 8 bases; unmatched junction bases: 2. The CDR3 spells CASSLGTSGRDEQFF. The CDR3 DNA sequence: TGTGCCAGCAGCTTAGGGACTAGCGGGAGAGATGAGCAGTTCTTC. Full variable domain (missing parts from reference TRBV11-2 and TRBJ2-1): EAGVAQSPRYKIIEKRQSVAFWCNPISGHATLYWYQQILGQGPKLLIQFQNNGVVDDSQLPKDRFSAERLKGVDSTLKIQPAKLEDSAVYLCASSLGTSGRDEQFFGPGTRLTVL.

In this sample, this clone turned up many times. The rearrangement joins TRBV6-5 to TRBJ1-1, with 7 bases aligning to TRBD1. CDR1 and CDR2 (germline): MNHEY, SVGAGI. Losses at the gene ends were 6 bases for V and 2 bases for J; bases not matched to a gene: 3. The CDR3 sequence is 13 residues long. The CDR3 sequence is CASRGQLNTEAFF. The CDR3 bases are TGTGCCAGCAGGGGACAGCTTAACACTGAAGCTTTCTTT.